This section outlines one TCR beta chain sequence together with its context. These data are taken from a study of blood T cell repertoires in COVID-19. About the research overall: COVID-19 samples from acute and convalescent phases originated in the United States, Italy and Spain. Nucleic acid was either cDNA or gDNA, and it came from T cells, B-cell-depleted T cells, or PBMCs.

Germline CDR1 is MNHEY and CDR2 is SMNVEV (reference sequence). This CDR3 is 14 amino acids long. V lost 2 bases and J 7 bases, leaving 12 bases between the germline ends. In the study's own analysis: How many nucleated cells were present was estimated from reference gene primer amplification. Here immunoSEQ multiplex PCR was the method, and the copy in TCRdb shows in-frame clones only, minus some. The V and J calls and clone size come from that table; D and trimming were worked out from the DNA. The repertoire holds 150,000 to 170,000 clones, less than 95% seen once, with under 0.6% in the top ten. The V and J genes are TRBV27 and TRBJ2-1, with D possibly being TRBD2 (6 bases). Sequenced: peripheral blood. This receptor was obtained from a man between 45 and 60 years old with acute or convalescent COVID-19. Here the CDR3 DNA reads TGTGCCAGCAGTTTAATTGGGAGCGGGAATGAGCAGTTCTTC. Its protein is CASSLIGSGNEQFF.